This passage covers 32 T cell receptor beta chains from one sample sequenced in a study of OX40 agonist ivuxolimab in advanced cancers. Profiling relied on immunoSEQ multiplex PCR, and the TCRdb table lists in-frame clones only, not all of them. This table has about 110,000 clones, less than 95% appearing once. The input for sequencing was CD4+ or CD8+ T cells sorted from blood, taken in a trial of the OX40 agonist ivuxolimab. The receptors come from an adult with an advanced solid tumor such as melanoma, head and neck, liver or kidney cancer.

The DNA for the CDR3 is TGTGCCAGCAGTTCCCGAGACAATGAGCAGTTCTTC. This codes for CASSSRDNEQFF. The chain has TRBV28 and TRBJ2-1; no definite D call. Trimming removed 4 bases at V and 5 bases at J, with 6 bases between. The CDR3 totals 12 residues. Germline V gene data show CDR1 as MDHEN and CDR2 as SYDVKM.

The gene calls are TRBV18 and TRBJ2-7; 7 bases are a match to TRBD1. V was clipped by 6 bases and J by 3 bases; unmatched bases: 2. CDR1 KGHSH and CDR2 LQKENI come from the germline V gene. The CDR3 runs to 12 residues. CDR3 protein: CASSWDSYEQYF. DNA for the CDR3: TGTGCCAGCTCCTGGGACAGCTACGAGCAGTACTTC.

This chain links TRBV5-1 with TRBJ2-1, with TRBD1 matching 8 bases. The CDR3 length is 17 residues. Germline V lookup: CDR1 SGHRS, CDR2 YFSETQ. Trimming at V came to 4 bases and at J to 4 bases, leaving 13 bases not matched to a gene. The CDR3: CASSPAPVGQGYNEQFF. The CDR3 bases are TGCGCCAGCAGCCCGGCCCCGGTCGGACAGGGATACAATGAGCAGTTCTTC.

This rearrangement joins TRBV9 to TRBJ2-5; D is undetermined. This CDR3 contains 15 residues. Germline V gene sequence: CDR1 SGDLS, CDR2 YYNGEE. With 0 bases removed from V and 0 bases from J, the gap between germline ends came to 9 bases. The chain's CDR3 is CASSVVEGDQETQYF. The CDR3 DNA follows: TGTGCCAGCAGCGTAGTCGAAGGAGACCAAGAGACCCAGTACTTC.

The chain carries TRBV10-3 and TRBJ2-7; D remains unclear. The CDR3 is made up of 15 amino acids. V was shortened by 2 bases and J by 0 bases, with 11 bases between the two germline ends. Germline-derived CDR1 and CDR2 are ENHRY and SYGVKD. The DNA of the CDR3 is TGTGCCATCAGTGAGGTAGGGTTCACCTCCTACGAGCAGTACTTC. This gives the protein CAISEVGFTSYEQYF.

V is TRBV11-2 and J is TRBJ2-3, with 8 bases identical to TRBD2. Germline V gene sequence: CDR1 SGHAT, CDR2 FQNNGV. The CDR3 length is 17 residues. With 2 bases clipped from V and 0 bases from J, the junction kept 7 bases outside the gene matches. CDR3 protein: CASSLIALAGSTDTQYF. The DNA of the CDR3 is TGTGCCAGCAGCTTAATTGCCCTAGCGGGTAGCACAGATACGCAGTATTTT.

The chain has TRBV5-4 and TRBJ1-1; D gene uncertain. The CDR3 runs to 15 residues. Germline V gives CDR1 SGHNT, CDR2 YYREEE (reference sequence). Between the trimmed V and J ends, which lost 0 bases and 3 bases, there was a span of 12 bases. The CDR3: CASSLGEEWDTEAFF. The CDR3, as DNA: TGTGCCAGCAGCTTGGGGGAGGAGTGGGACACTGAAGCTTTCTTT. Complete variable domain (other parts from reference TRBV5-4 and TRBJ1-1): ETGVTQSPTHLIKTRGQQVTLRCSSQSGHNTVSWYQQALGQGPQFIFQYYREEENGRGNFPPRFSGLQFPNYSSELNVNALELDDSALYLCASSLGEEWDTEAFFGQGTRLTVV.

This clone occurred once. CDR3 amino acids: CASRERLRDTGELFF. For the CDR3, the DNA is TGTGCCAGCAGGGAAAGGTTACGGGACACCGGGGAGCTGTTTTTT. The chain combines TRBV19 with TRBJ2-2, with TRBD1 as a possible D gene (5 bases). Germline CDR1 reads LNHDA; CDR2 reads SQIVND (reference sequence). The germline V and J ends were trimmed by 9 bases and 3 bases, with 17 bases remaining between them. The CDR3 is made up of 15 amino acids.

This clone was picked up one time. The gene calls are TRBV7-2 and TRBJ2-7; D unclear. V gave up 2 bases and J gave up 3 bases, with 8 bases separating them. CDR3 length: 13 residues. Looked up from germline, CDR1 is SGHTA and CDR2 is FQGNSA. CDR3 bases: TGTGCCAGCAGCTTATTGGGCAACTACGAGCAGTACTTC. It specifies CASSLLGNYEQYF.

The chain uses TRBV6-5 and TRBJ1-1, with D uncertain. The CDR3 sequence is 15 residues long. Germline V gene data show CDR1 as MNHEY and CDR2 as SVGAGI. V lost 0 bases and J 1 base, leaving 9 bases between the germline ends. CDR3 sequence reads: CASSYSGGPNTEAFF. DNA of the CDR3: TGTGCCAGCAGTTACTCGGGAGGGCCGAACACTGAAGCTTTCTTT.

The chain links TRBV4-2 to TRBJ2-1, with 7 bases fitting TRBD2. This CDR3 spans 17 amino acids. The V gene's germline CDR1 is LGHNA and CDR2 YNFKEQ. Losses at the gene ends were 4 bases for V and 2 bases for J; bases not matched to a gene: 11. The CDR3 is CASSPAPGGRAYNEQFF. CDR3 in DNA: TGTGCCAGCAGCCCCGCCCCCGGAGGGAGGGCCTACAATGAGCAGTTCTTC.

The chain is built from TRBV5-1 and TRBJ2-3, with 7 nucleotides matching TRBD1. CDR1 is SGHRS and CDR2 is YFSETQ in the germline V gene. The CDR3 sequence is 16 residues long. Trimming removed 4 bases from V and 0 bases from J; junction bases left unmatched: 8. CDR3 nucleotides: TGCGCCAGCAGCCGGGGACAGTCGCCTAGCACAGATACGCAGTATTTT. Protein: CASSRGQSPSTDTQYF.

The chain combines TRBV15 with TRBJ2-7, with TRBD1 identical over 7 bases. CDR3 length equals 14 residues. Trimming removed 5 bases from V and 3 bases from J; junction bases left unmatched: 7. Germline values: CDR1 LNHNV, CDR2 YYDKDF (reference sequence). This chain's CDR3 is CATSVTGTVYEQYF. The DNA of the CDR3 is TGTGCCACCAGCGTAACCGGGACAGTCTACGAGCAGTACTTC.

The chain joins TRBV12-5 to TRBJ2-2; D is undetermined. Germline V gives CDR1 LGHNT, CDR2 FRNRAP. This CDR3 comprises 13 residues. Trimming cost V 6 bases and J 4 bases, with 9 bases left between them. CDR3 in amino acids: CASGPQGTGELFF. The CDR3 coding sequence is TGTGCTAGTGGCCCCCAAGGCACCGGGGAGCTGTTTTTT.

The chain combines TRBV15 with TRBJ2-3, with TRBD2 matching 7 bases. The CDR3 covers 14 residues. Trimming removed 0 bases from V and 6 bases from J; junction bases left unmatched: 3. Germline V gene sequence: CDR1 LNHNV, CDR2 YYDKDF (reference sequence). The CDR3 reads CATSRDTGGDTQYF. DNA for the CDR3: TGTGCCACCAGCAGAGATACCGGGGGGGATACGCAGTATTTT.

The rearrangement joins TRBV6-1 to TRBJ1-2; weak D call: TRBD1 (6 bases). The CDR3 has 13 residues. Deletions cut 6 bases from V and 7 bases from J, with 15 bases between. The germline V gene encodes CDR1 MNHNS and CDR2 SASEGT. CDR3 sequence (DNA): TGTGCCAGCAGCCTAGGGGGTGATCGTGGCTACACCTTC. Translated: CASSLGGDRGYTF.

The rearrangement joins TRBV4-2 to TRBJ2-7; the D gene is possibly TRBD2 (7 bases). With 1 base removed from V and 3 bases from J, the gap between germline ends came to 13 bases. Germline V gene sequence: CDR1 LGHNA, CDR2 YNFKEQ. The CDR3 runs 15 residues. CDR3 in amino acids: CASSQGGGGLYEQYF. The CDR3 region has the DNA TGTGCCAGCAGCCAAGGGGGAGGGGGGCTCTACGAGCAGTACTTC.

This chain joins TRBV19 and TRBJ1-4; D possibly corresponds to TRBD1 (6 bases). The CDR3 covers 16 residues. Germline values: CDR1 LNHDA, CDR2 SQIVND (reference sequence). With 3 bases removed from V and 7 bases from J, the gap between germline ends came to 18 bases. CDR3 DNA sequence: TGTGCCAGTAGTATGATGAGGGGGGCGAGAGCTGAAAAACTGTTTTTT. It encodes CASSMMRGARAEKLFF.

Written as DNA, the CDR3 is TGTGCCAGCAGCGCGGAAGGACAGGTCTTGGCGGGCCAGTACTTC. Translating gives CASSAEGQVLAGQYF. The rearrangement joins TRBV7-2 to TRBJ2-5; 7 nucleotides line up with TRBD1. Germline V lookup: CDR1 SGHTA, CDR2 FQGNSA. Trimming removed 5 bases from V and 10 bases from J; junction bases left unmatched: 16. This CDR3 is 15 amino acids long.

The genes are TRBV6-5 and TRBJ1-2; the D gene is possibly TRBD1 (5 bases). There are 13 residues in the CDR3. Deletions cut 11 bases from V and 0 bases from J, with 13 bases between. Per germline, CDR1 MNHEY and CDR2 SVGAGI. CDR3 DNA: TGTGCCGTCGCAGGGAAATCTAACTATGGCTACACCTTC. Residues: CAVAGKSNYGYTF.

This clone was seen only once. The V gene is TRBV7-9, the J gene TRBJ2-7, with TRBD2 as a possible D gene (5 bases). Germline assignment: CDR1 SEHNR and CDR2 FQNEAQ (reference sequence). This CDR3 has 15 amino acids. Trimming stripped 4 bases from V and 3 bases from J, with 16 bases between. The CDR3, as DNA: TGTGCCAGCAGCTCGGTAGGACTTAATTACTACGAGCAGTACTTC. It specifies CASSSVGLNYYEQYF.

This chain joins TRBV19 and TRBJ2-5; 10 bases are shared with TRBD2. The CDR3 has 14 amino acids. After removal of 7 bases from V and 0 bases from J, the junction contained 2 bases not matched to a gene. CDR1 is LNHDA and CDR2 is SQIVND in the germline V gene (reference sequence). CDR3 sequence: CASKTSGHQETQYF. The CDR3 DNA is TGTGCCAGTAAGACTAGCGGGCACCAAGAGACCCAGTACTTC.

This clone was detected once. This rearrangement joins TRBV6-1 to TRBJ2-7, with a possible D match to TRBD2 (5 bases). This CDR3 region has 14 residues. The germline gives CDR1 MNHNS, CDR2 SASEGT. V was pared by 6 bases and J by 2 bases, with 14 bases between. CDR3 bases: TGTGCCAGCAGGCCCCCGGGAACCACCTACGAGCAGTACTTC. Translation: CASRPPGTTYEQYF.

The rearrangement joins TRBV29-1 to TRBJ2-1, with D perhaps TRBD2 (6 bases). Trimming removed 2 bases from V and 0 bases from J, with 14 bases in between. Germline values: CDR1 SQVTM, CDR2 ANQGSEA. This CDR3 has 16 residues. This CDR3 reads CSVEIGSGNSYNEQFF. CDR3 in DNA: TGCAGCGTTGAAATCGGTAGCGGAAACTCCTACAATGAGCAGTTCTTC.

Notes on this clone: Additional DNA sequences in this sample encode the identical CDR3. The rearrangement links TRBV5-1 to TRBJ2-7, with TRBD2 matching over 8 bases. The CDR3 spans 19 residues. Germline V gene sequence: CDR1 SGHRS, CDR2 YFSETQ. The ends lost 0 bases at V and 0 bases at J; junction bases unmatched: 14. CDR3: CASSLALSSGILTSYEQYF. CDR3 DNA: TGCGCCAGCAGCTTGGCCCTGAGTAGCGGGATACTGACCTCCTACGAGCAGTACTTC.

Of note for this clone: The sample carries other DNA sequences with the same CDR3. The chain combines TRBV2 with TRBJ1-2, with unresolved D. CDR1 is SNHLY, CDR2 FYNNEI, per germline. This CDR3 contains 12 residues. Trimming shortened V by 4 bases and J by 5 bases, and 8 bases separated the two germline ends. DNA of the CDR3: TGTGCCAGCAGTGGGACGGGATATGGCTACACCTTC. Amino acids: CASSGTGYGYTF.

This chain connects TRBV28 to TRBJ1-2; 8 nucleotides line up with TRBD1. V shed 5 bases, J shed 6 bases, and the junction held 8 bases outside the gene matches. Per the germline V gene, CDR1 is MDHEN and CDR2 is SYDVKM. This CDR3 spans 14 amino acids. CDR3 sequence: CASSVSQGVDGYTF. CDR3 nucleotide sequence: TGTGCCAGCAGTGTCTCACAGGGGGTTGATGGCTACACCTTC.

The chain has TRBV15 and TRBJ2-4, with 7 bases fitting TRBD2. Per the germline V gene, CDR1 is LNHNV and CDR2 is YYDKDF (reference sequence). The CDR3 consists of 14 residues. Trimming at V came to 1 base and at J to 5 bases, leaving 2 bases not matched to a gene. CDR3 sequence (DNA): TGTGCCACCAGCAGAGGGCTAGCGGAAAACATTCAGTACTTC. Protein: CATSRGLAENIQYF.

The V gene is TRBV28, the J gene TRBJ1-3, with a possible D match to TRBD1 (6 bases). Germline V gene sequence: CDR1 MDHEN, CDR2 SYDVKM. The CDR3 sequence is 16 residues long. The V and J ends lost 4 bases and 2 bases respectively, with 15 bases between them. CDR3 region: CASSSSSGVAGNTIYF. CDR3 DNA: TGTGCCAGCAGTTCCTCTTCAGGGGTGGCTGGAAACACCATATATTTT.

The rearrangement links TRBV19 to TRBJ2-2; D gene uncertain. From germline, CDR1 is LNHDA and CDR2 SQIVND (reference sequence). The V gene lost 9 bases and the J gene lost 0 bases, with 11 bases spanning the gap. The CDR3 length is 14 residues. Here the CDR3 DNA reads TGTGCCAGCCTTGACGGAGCGAACACCGGGGAGCTGTTTTTT. It codes for CASLDGANTGELFF.

The gene calls are TRBV6-6 and TRBJ1-5; weak D call: TRBD1 (6 bases). The V gene's germline CDR1 is MNHNY and CDR2 SVGAGI (reference sequence). V was cut by 5 bases and J by 7 bases, with 15 bases left in between. The CDR3 sequence is 14 residues long. CDR3 DNA: TGTGCCAGCAGTCTGGGGGCGTCGCGGCAGCCCCAGCATTTT. Protein product: CASSLGASRQPQHF.

The chain couples TRBV28 to TRBJ1-5; TRBD1 is a possible D gene (5 bases). The CDR3 extends over 15 amino acids. The ends were cut back, 6 bases at V and 5 bases at J, with 17 bases in the middle. From germline, CDR1 is MDHEN and CDR2 SYDVKM. The CDR3 region has the DNA TGTGCCAGCAGAGAGACCGGGACGGATTATCAGCCCCAGCATTTT. Translating gives CASRETGTDYQPQHF.